The clone carrying this T cell receptor beta chain was observed a handful of times. The data belong to a study of blood T cell repertoires in COVID-19. Background on the study: In each case, the material was cDNA or gDNA derived from T cells, B-cell-depleted T cells, or PBMCs.

Generated by immunoSEQ multiplex PCR, the TCRdb table keeps only in-frame clones and is missing some. Of 240,000 or so clones in the sample, around 87% were seen once. Germline CDR1 and CDR2: LGHDT and YNNKEL (reference sequence). J gave up 5 bases and V 4 bases, and 10 bases lay outside the gene matches. The length of the CDR3 is 17 residues. Living in 24 US areas, the participants were between 18 and 89 years of age. In assigning cohorts, the study relied on participant-reported clinical history. This sequence was found in a woman in her 40s with acute COVID-19. The chain links TRBV3-1 (or the pseudogene TRBV3-2) to TRBJ2-2, with 10 nucleotides matching TRBD1. The sample consisted of PBMCs or T cells enriched from blood (not recorded which). In nucleotides, the CDR3 is TGTGCCAGCAGCCTTGCATGGGACAGGGGAAAGACCGGGGAGCTGTTTTTT. The encoded protein is CASSLAWDRGKTGELFF.